This TCR beta chain was found in a study of lymphopenia after photon versus proton radiotherapy. Some clones are missing from TCRdb's copy, which holds only in-frame ones; the method was immunoSEQ multiplex PCR. The top ten clones hold around 50% of a sample with 25,000 to 35,000 clones, about 83% of them seen once. The germline V gene encodes CDR1 SGHTA and CDR2 FQGNSA. The V end lost 3 bases, the J end lost 0 bases, and 6 bases lay between the germline ends. The CDR3 is 14 amino acids. A note on this clone: Its specificity is unknown.

Overall study results and limits: After the lymphocyte nadir, photon-treated repertoires showed oligoclonal expansion, especially of CD8+ Temra cells. In patients who died, overall survival fell as post-nadir TCR diversity dropped more. Better survival with proton therapy was suggested as possible, not demonstrated.

This sample comprised peripheral blood, obtained from a patient treated with proton-based radiotherapy. The chain uses TRBV7-2 and TRBJ1-3; the D is unclear. The sequence was collected from an older woman with cholangiocarcinoma. Some clones in this sample may be carry-over from other donors' samples. The DNA for the CDR3 is TGTGCCAGCAGCTTGCGGAACTCTGGAAACACCATATATTTT. This sequence encodes CASSLRNSGNTIYF.